The rows below give T cell receptor beta chains drawn from one sample of a study of blood T cell repertoires in COVID-19. Produced via immunoSEQ multiplex PCR; TCRdb's table is partial and in-frame only. The sample records more than 200,000 clones, approximately 80% being singletons. The sample consisted of peripheral blood. These receptors were taken from a man in his 60s with acute or convalescent COVID-19. The CDR3 runs from the conserved cysteine through the conserved F or W. D genes are given only for firm matches. Some rows have no size entry. The others give once, few or many, or a class for an expanded clone.

V	D	J	length	size	CDR3	DNA
TRBV6-5	TRBD1	TRBJ2-3	16	-	CASSYSTRGRTDTQYF	TGTGCCAGCAGTTACTCGACAAGGGGGCGAACAGATACGCAGTATTTT
TRBV15	-	TRBJ1-5	15	-	CATSRWGGSNQPQHF	TGTGCCACCAGCAGGTGGGGGGGGAGCAATCAGCCCCAGCATTTT
TRBV9	-	TRBJ1-2	15	-	CASSVGGIQRYGYTF	TGTGCCAGCAGCGTAGGAGGGATACAACGCTATGGCTACACCTTC
TRBV7-6	TRBD2	TRBJ2-5	15	-	CASSLVRGGRETQYF	TGTGCCAGCAGCTTAGTTCGGGGGGGCCGGGAGACCCAGTACTTC
TRBV4-1	TRBD2	TRBJ2-1	15	many	CASSQGLAGLNEQFF	TGCGCCAGCAGCCAGGGACTAGCGGGGCTTAATGAGCAGTTCTTC
TRBV5-1	-	TRBJ1-5	15	-	CASSLGGQGNQPQHF	TGCGCCAGCAGCTTGGGGGGGCAAGGCAATCAGCCCCAGCATTTT
TRBV27	-	TRBJ2-7	14	-	CASSFRRGFYEQYF	TGTGCCAGCAGTTTCCGGAGGGGCTTCTACGAGCAGTACTTC
TRBV6-5	TRBD1	TRBJ1-3	15	-	CASSFTGGSGNTIYF	TGTGCCAGCAGTTTCACAGGGGGCTCTGGAAACACCATATATTTT
TRBV2	-	TRBJ2-7	13	-	CASRGAGMGEQYF	TGTGCCAGCAGGGGGGCAGGGATGGGCGAGCAGTACTTC
TRBV18	-	TRBJ1-3	16	-	CASSLRQKNSGNTIYF	TGTGCCAGCTCGCTGAGACAGAAAAACTCTGGAAACACCATATATTTT
TRBV7-9	-	TRBJ1-1	14	few	CASSFPVGGLRAFF	TGTGCCAGCAGCTTTCCAGTCGGTGGGCTACGGGCTTTCTTT
TRBV28	-	TRBJ2-7	15	few	CASSLGGSTLYEQYF	TGTGCCAGCAGTTTGGGAGGTTCCACGCTCTACGAGCAGTACTTC
TRBV5-4	-	TRBJ2-3	13	-	CASSFRGTDTQYF	TGTGCCAGCAGCTTCCGAGGCACAGATACGCAGTATTTT
TRBV24-1	TRBD2	TRBJ2-5	17	-	CATSDTFGTSGQETQYF	TGTGCCACCAGTGATACCTTCGGGACTAGCGGGCAAGAGACCCAGTACTTC
TRBV7-2	-	TRBJ1-2	15	-	CASSSRGPSGYGYTF	TGTGCCAGCAGCTCCAGGGGCCCTTCGGGCTATGGCTACACCTTC
TRBV19	TRBD2	TRBJ2-5	15	-	CASRPTSANQETQYF	TGTGCCAGTAGACCGACTAGCGCCAACCAAGAGACCCAGTACTTC
TRBV30	-	TRBJ1-6	14	few	CAWRARDNNSPLHF	TGTGCCTGGAGGGCGAGGGACAATAATTCACCCCTCCACTTT
TRBV6-5	TRBD1	TRBJ1-2	16	-	CASSSYPGGPVRGYTF	TGTGCCAGCAGTTCGTATCCAGGGGGCCCCGTGAGGGGCTACACCTTC
TRBV6-6	TRBD1	TRBJ1-6	16	-	CASSYQGQGYNSPLHF	TGTGCCAGCAGTTACCAGGGACAGGGCTATAATTCACCCCTCCACTTT
TRBV5-4	TRBD2	TRBJ2-5	16	-	CASSLALAGGQETQYF	TGTGCCAGCAGCTTGGCGCTAGCGGGGGGGCAAGAGACCCAGTACTTC
TRBV7-9	TRBD1	TRBJ2-7	17	-	CASSLSPSTGGRYEQYF	TGTGCCAGCAGCTTAAGCCCGAGCACAGGGGGACGCTACGAGCAGTACTTC
TRBV28	-	TRBJ2-7	16	-	CASCDPRAGGTYEQYF	TGTGCCAGCTGCGACCCCCGGGCGGGTGGTACCTACGAGCAGTACTTC
TRBV6-6	-	TRBJ2-1	16	-	CASSLRGGVDYNEQFF	TGTGCCAGCAGCCTCCGGGGCGGGGTGGACTACAATGAGCAGTTCTTC
TRBV6-6	-	TRBJ2-5	14	-	CASSYGRGGETQYF	TGTGCCAGCAGTTACGGCAGGGGAGGGGAGACCCAGTACTTC
TRBV11-3	-	TRBJ2-7	12	once	CASSLAEGEQYF	TGTGCCAGCAGCTTGGCTGAGGGCGAGCAGTACTTC
TRBV5-4	-	TRBJ2-5	16	-	CASSLVGGEDQETQYF	TGTGCCAGCAGCTTGGTGGGTGGGGAGGACCAAGAGACCCAGTACTTC
TRBV9	TRBD1	TRBJ2-7	13	-	CASSVVGGHEQYF	TGTGCCAGCAGCGTAGTAGGGGGCCACGAGCAGTACTTC
TRBV11-2	TRBD2	TRBJ2-7	18	few	CASSSRREGIAGSYEQYF	TGTGCCAGCAGCTCCCGGCGGGAGGGGATAGCGGGCTCCTACGAGCAGTACTTC
TRBV7-7	-	TRBJ2-2	13	-	CASSFSVTGELFF	TGTGCTAGCAGCTTCTCCGTCACCGGGGAGCTGTTTTTT
TRBV5-1	TRBD2	TRBJ2-1	12	-	CASSSGGSEQFF	TGCGCCAGCAGCTCGGGGGGGAGTGAGCAGTTCTTC
TRBV19	TRBD2	TRBJ2-2	18	few	CASRQPGLAGGGTGELFF	TGTGCCAGTAGACAACCGGGACTAGCGGGAGGGGGCACCGGGGAGCTGTTTTTT
TRBV9	-	TRBJ2-1	12	-	CASSVVAGEQFF	TGTGCCAGCAGCGTAGTGGCGGGCGAGCAGTTCTTC
TRBV3-1/TRBV3-2	-	TRBJ2-1	11	-	CASSRRNEQFF	TGTGCCAGCAGCCGTCGGAATGAGCAGTTCTTC
TRBV5-6	TRBD1	TRBJ2-7	12	-	CASSLQGVEQYF	TGTGCCAGCAGCTTACAGGGGGTCGAACAGTACTTC
TRBV3-1/TRBV3-2	-	TRBJ2-1	12	-	CASSPQYNEQFF	TGTGCCAGCAGCCCGCAGTACAATGAGCAGTTCTTC
TRBV7-2	TRBD2	TRBJ2-1	15	-	CASSLASGGYNEQFF	TGTGCCAGCAGCTTAGCTAGCGGGGGGTACAATGAGCAGTTCTTC
TRBV4-3	TRBD2	TRBJ2-7	15	-	CASSQDSGLVHEQYF	TGCGCCAGCAGCCAAGATAGCGGGCTAGTCCACGAGCAGTACTTC
TRBV5-6	-	TRBJ2-2	19	-	CASSPMTGGAGLNTGELFF	TGTGCCAGCAGCCCCATGACGGGCGGGGCCGGATTGAACACCGGGGAGCTGTTTTTT
TRBV25-1	TRBD2	TRBJ2-7	14	once	CASRAVAGEHEQYF	TGTGCCAGCAGGGCGGTAGCGGGAGAGCACGAGCAGTACTTC
TRBV2	TRBD1	TRBJ1-2	15	-	CASSLEGQGEYGYTF	TGTGCCAGCAGTCTTGAAGGACAGGGGGAATATGGCTACACCTTC